This TCR beta chain was recorded in a study of shared clonotypes between healthy human individuals. Whole-study results and caveats: Sampling used blood alone; tissue repertoires probably differ. Among donors, sharing of clonotypes was expected to be affected by sequencing depth.

The assay was immunoSEQ multiplex PCR, and TCRdb's table has in-frame clones only and misses some. The table records about 1.5 million clones, around 98% of them present only once. This clone has just one count. The antigen is undetermined. The CDR3 has 16 amino acids. In germline, CDR1 is SGHAT, CDR2 FQNNGV. V was shortened by 1 base and J by 1 base, with 12 bases between the two germline ends. The TCR sequence derives from a man aged 25-45 years in good health. The material sequenced was naive CD4+ T cells sorted from blood. Subset specified: CD45RA+ positively selected. The chain employs TRBV11-2 and TRBJ2-3; D ambiguous. CDR3 DNA sequence: TGTGCCAGCAGCTTAGTTTCGCGAGGAGGCACAGATACGCAGTATTTT. Amino acids: CASSLVSRGGTDTQYF.